Sequencing of this T cell receptor (beta chain) was carried out in a study of post-analysis software for immune sequencing data. On the study more broadly: Both relapsing-remitting and secondary progressive multiple sclerosis featured among the disease courses, as did progressive-relapsing multiple sclerosis. The study's findings and limits: Controls' normalized Chao1 diversity significantly exceeded that of multiple sclerosis patients. Strong co-clustering by F measure linked samples that shared a preparation batch. Patients showed TRBV5-6, TRBV5-1 and TRBV20-1 among a handful of TRBV segments more frequent than in controls.

Worth noting for this clonotype: What it binds is unknown.

Germline V gene sequence: CDR1 SGHNT, CDR2 YENEEA. The CDR3 sequence is 15 residues long. The ends lost 5 bases at V and 7 bases at J; junction bases unmatched: 6. TCR beta cDNA libraries included unique molecular identifiers. Researchers reported roughly 510,000 cDNA molecules coming from around 1 to 10 million T cells. TCRdb re-called the PCR reads through MiXCR, storing one row per CDR3 protein. The table lists about 770,000 distinct CDR3 sequences, roughly 46% of them singletons. The chain is built from TRBV11-3 and TRBJ2-1, with 12 bases identical to TRBD2. The sequence was obtained from a girl between 5 and 17 years old with multiple sclerosis. Sequenced sample: blood. The CDR3, as DNA: TGTGCCAGCAGCCTAGCTAGCGGGAGGGTGAATGAGCAGTTCTTC. As protein: CASSLASGRVNEQFF.